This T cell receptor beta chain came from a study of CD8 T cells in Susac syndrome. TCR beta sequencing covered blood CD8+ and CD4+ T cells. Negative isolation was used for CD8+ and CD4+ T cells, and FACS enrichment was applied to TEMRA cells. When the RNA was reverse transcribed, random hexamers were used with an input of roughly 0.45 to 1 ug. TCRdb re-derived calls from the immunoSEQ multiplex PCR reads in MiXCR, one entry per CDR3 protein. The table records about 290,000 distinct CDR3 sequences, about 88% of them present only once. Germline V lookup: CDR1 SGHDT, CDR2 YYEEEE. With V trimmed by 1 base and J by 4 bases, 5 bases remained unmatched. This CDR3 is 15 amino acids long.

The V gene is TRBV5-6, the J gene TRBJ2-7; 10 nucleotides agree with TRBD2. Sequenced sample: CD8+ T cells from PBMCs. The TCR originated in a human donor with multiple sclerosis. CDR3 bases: TGTGCCAGCAGCTTGTTACTAGCGGGGCAATACGAGCAGTACTTC. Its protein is CASSLLLAGQYEQYF.